Below, one T cell receptor beta chain is given with its context. This entry comes from a study of blood T cell repertoires in COVID-19. Study-level background: There were acute and convalescent COVID-19 samples, and they came from the United States, Italy and Spain. Sample material is recorded as cDNA or gDNA derived from T cells, B-cell-depleted T cells, or PBMCs.

Germline V gives CDR1 MNHEY, CDR2 SVGEGT. The junction had 9 bases not matched to a gene; V was cut back by 6 bases and J by 1 base. The CDR3 runs 17 residues. In the authors' workflow: By means of reference gene primer amplification, nucleated cell counts were estimated. Profiling relied on immunoSEQ multiplex PCR, and the TCRdb table lists in-frame clones only, not all of them. V, J and clone size derive from that table, while D and trimming were established from the DNA sequence. The profile shows around 240,000 clones, 70% to 85% of them singletons. The sample was peripheral blood. This clonotype was obtained from a woman older than 75 with acute or convalescent COVID-19. The chain couples TRBV6-2 or TRBV6-3 to TRBJ1-5; 10 bases map to TRBD1. The CDR3 DNA is TGTGCCAGCAGCCCGTCCTGGACAGGGGGAAGCAATCAGCCCCAGCATTTT. Its protein product is CASSPSWTGGSNQPQHF.